This entry lists 24 T cell receptor beta chains sequenced from one sample in a study of shared clonotypes between healthy human individuals (dated by TCRdb to the early 2020s). Libraries were prepared through the immunoSEQ multiplex PCR assay. The table was pulled from immuneACCESS by TCRdb, which kept in-frame rearrangements only. Such tables lose some clones; where checked, under half of the loss comes from unresolved V genes, and the rest has no known cause. The sample table contains about 2.3 million clones; only one count was recorded for 85% to 95% of them. The ten largest clones represent 0.39% of the sample. Input material: naive CD4+ T cells from PBMCs. Sample cell subset or site, as interpreted from the label and publication: CD45RA+ positively selected. These receptors were obtained from a man aged 18 to 35 in good health. Some clones in this sample may be carry-over from other donors' samples.

The V call is TRBV2, the J call TRBJ2-3; D may correspond to TRBD1 or TRBD2 (5 bases each). Germline CDR1 reads SNHLY; CDR2 reads FYNNEI. Trimming took 5 bases from V and 0 from J, leaving 6 bases between them. The CDR3 is made up of 13 amino acids. The CDR3 bases are TGTGCCAGCAGTTGGGACAGCACAGATACGCAGTATTTT. This gives the protein CASSWDSTDTQYF.

As for this clone: Other DNA sequences of this sample code for an identical CDR3. The chain carries TRBV7-2 and TRBJ2-5; 11 bases align to TRBD2. Germline assignment: CDR1 SGHTA and CDR2 FQGNSA. The CDR3 runs 16 residues. Unmatched junction bases numbered 1, after V lost 0 bases and J lost 1 base. This chain's CDR3 is CASSLASGRGQETQYF. The CDR3 bases are TGTGCCAGCAGCTTAGCTAGCGGGAGGGGCCAAGAGACCCAGTACTTC.

V is TRBV7-9 and J is TRBJ2-3; weak D call: TRBD2 (6 bases). V dropped 7 bases and J dropped 6 bases, with 17 bases sitting between them. CDR3 length: 14 amino acids. Germline V gene sequence: CDR1 SEHNR, CDR2 FQNEAQ (reference sequence). CDR3 loop: CASTYGQGGDTQYF. The CDR3 DNA is TGTGCCAGCACTTACGGGCAGGGAGGCGATACGCAGTATTTT.

CDR3 sequence reads: CASSQLAGGHTDTQYF. The CDR3 DNA sequence: TGTGCCAGCAGCCAACTAGCGGGAGGCCACACAGATACGCAGTATTTT. The J gene is TRBJ2-3, the V gene TRBV4-2; 11 bases align to TRBD2. The V gene end was trimmed by 2 bases and the J gene end by 2 bases; junction bases not matched to a gene: 3. The CDR3 is made up of 16 amino acids. Germline CDR1 is LGHNA and CDR2 is YNFKEQ.

J is TRBJ2-5 and V is TRBV5-1; D is unclear. This CDR3 is built from 14 residues. Germline assignment: CDR1 SGHRS and CDR2 YFSETQ. The V end was cut by 0 bases, the J end by 3 bases, with 9 bases between. This CDR3 reads CASSLVTWEETQYF. The CDR3 DNA is TGCGCCAGCAGCTTGGTCACTTGGGAAGAGACCCAGTACTTC.

The CDR3 sequence: CASKLLAPRDEQYF. For the CDR3, the DNA is TGTGCCAGTAAGCTTTTAGCCCCAAGAGACGAGCAGTACTTC. V gene TRBV11-2 combines with J gene TRBJ2-7; D unresolved. Germline V gene lookup returns CDR1 SGHAT and CDR2 FQNNGV. The ends were cut back, 9 bases at V and 5 bases at J, with 20 bases in the middle. The CDR3 covers 14 residues.

Turning to this clone: This sample includes further DNA sequences coding for the same CDR3. This chain links TRBV30 with TRBJ1-5; maybe TRBD1 (5 bases). V was pared by 2 bases and J by 1 base, with 9 bases between. The length of the CDR3 is 14 residues. The germline V gene has CDR1 GTSNPN and CDR2 SVGIG (reference sequence). CDR3: CAWSLGGSNQPQHF. The CDR3 DNA reads TGTGCCTGGAGTTTGGGGGGAAGCAATCAGCCCCAGCATTTT.

The chain joins TRBV28 to TRBJ1-1; D not resolved. The V gene's germline CDR1 is MDHEN and CDR2 SYDVKM. The CDR3 contains 13 residues. V lost 6 bases and J 5 bases, leaving 13 bases between the germline ends. The CDR3: CASSRRVFTEAFF. The CDR3 region has the DNA TGTGCCAGCAGCCGCCGTGTTTTTACTGAAGCTTTCTTT.

Note on this clone: Other DNA sequences in this specimen translate into the identical CDR3. V is TRBV7-9 and J is TRBJ1-1, with D possibly TRBD1 on 6 matching bases. Deletions cut 2 bases from V and 0 bases from J, with 7 bases between. Germline loops: CDR1 SEHNR, CDR2 FQNEAQ (reference sequence). The CDR3 is 14 residues long. CDR3: CASSLQGMNTEAFF. In DNA, the CDR3 is TGTGCCAGCAGCTTACAGGGGATGAACACTGAAGCTTTCTTT. Combining the CDR3 with reference TRBV7-9 and TRBJ1-1 gives the whole variable domain DTGVSQNPRHKITKRGQNVTFRCDPISEHNRLYWYRQTLGQGPEFLTYFQNEAQLEKSRLLSDRFSAERPKGSFSTLEIQRTEQGDSAMYLCASSLQGMNTEAFFGQGTRLTVV.

The J gene is TRBJ2-1, the V gene TRBV7-2; 7 nucleotides line up with TRBD2. The V and J ends lost 0 bases and 6 bases, in that order; junction bases with no gene match: 2. CDR3 length equals 14 residues. Germline CDR1 is SGHTA and CDR2 is FQGNSA. The CDR3 here is CASSLAGRLNEQFF. CDR3 coding DNA: TGTGCCAGCAGCTTAGCCGGGAGGCTCAATGAGCAGTTCTTC.

The genes are TRBV5-1 and TRBJ2-1; TRBD2 is a possible D gene (7 bases). Trimming took off 6 bases at V and 4 bases at J, with 17 bases between the two ends. The CDR3 has 15 amino acids. CDR1 and CDR2 from the germline V gene are SGHRS and YFSETQ. CDR3 protein: CASTSGGMGYNEQFF. CDR3 DNA sequence: TGCGCCAGCACCTCGGGGGGCATGGGATACAATGAGCAGTTCTTC.

V and J are TRBV5-1 and TRBJ1-4; TRBD1 aligns across 7 bases. CDR1 SGHRS and CDR2 YFSETQ come from the germline V gene. J was trimmed by 5 bases and V by 7 bases; bases with no gene match: 8. The CDR3 sequence is 14 residues long. The CDR3 spells CASGLTGKNEKLFF. DNA for the CDR3: TGCGCCAGCGGACTGACAGGGAAAAATGAAAAACTGTTTTTT.

The rearrangement links TRBV19 to TRBJ2-5; 8 bases line up with TRBD2. Germline CDR1 LNHDA, CDR2 SQIVND (reference sequence). The CDR3 consists of 14 residues. V lost 9 bases, J lost 5 bases, and 11 bases stayed unmatched. The CDR3 spells CASRKSGSAETQYF. CDR3 bases: TGTGCCAGCAGGAAAAGCGGGAGTGCGGAGACCCAGTACTTC.

The CDR3 protein is CASSSTGGGETQYF. The CDR3 region has the DNA TGTGCCAGCAGCTCGACAGGGGGCGGCGAGACCCAGTACTTC. The J gene is TRBJ2-5, the V gene TRBV7-3, with TRBD1 matching 10 bases. The CDR3 is 14 amino acids. V was clipped by 4 bases and J by 5 bases; unmatched bases: 4. Germline assignment: CDR1 SGHTA and CDR2 FQGTGA.

J is TRBJ2-4 and V is TRBV21-1; TRBD2 was called by the table and not checked on the DNA. TRBV21-1 is termed a pseudogene. This CDR3 has 13 residues. DNA of the CDR3: TGTGCCAGCAGCAAACTCCGGGGGGACATTCAGTACTTC. Amino acid sequence: CASSKLRGDIQYF.

This clone was detected only once. This chain uses TRBV27 with TRBJ2-1; 11 positions agree with TRBD2. The J segment lost 4 bases and the V segment lost 5 bases, leaving 4 bases of the junction unmatched. The CDR3 is 15 amino acids. Germline CDR1 MNHEY, CDR2 SMNVEV (reference sequence). The CDR3 bases are TGTGCCAGCAGTGACCTAGCGGGAGGATACAATGAGCAGTTCTTC. This sequence encodes CASSDLAGGYNEQFF.

The genes are TRBV28 and TRBJ2-7; D is perhaps TRBD2 (5 bases). With 5 bases removed from V and 2 bases from J, the gap between germline ends came to 13 bases. Germline V gives CDR1 MDHEN, CDR2 SYDVKM. The CDR3 totals 14 residues. The CDR3 DNA sequence: TGTGCCAGCAGTATGCCCGGGGTAGCCTACGAGCAGTACTTC. Its translation is CASSMPGVAYEQYF.

This sequence joins TRBV5-8 and TRBJ2-1, with D possibly being TRBD1 or TRBD2 (5 bases each). The V gene lost 0 bases and the J gene lost 8 bases, with 12 bases spanning the gap. The length of the CDR3 is 14 residues. The germline CDR1 and CDR2 sequences are SGHTS and YDEGEE. CDR3 in DNA: TGTGCCAGCAGCTTGGGGGGACGGCCACATGAGCAGTTCTTC. Protein: CASSLGGRPHEQFF.

This chain connects TRBV30 to TRBJ2-4; no clear D. V was shortened by 1 base and J by 5 bases, with 9 bases between the two germline ends. Germline V gene sequence: CDR1 GTSNPN, CDR2 SVGIG (reference sequence). The CDR3 is 13 amino acids. CDR3 DNA: TGTGCCTGGAGTGGGACGGTCCAAAACATTCAGTACTTC. It codes for CAWSGTVQNIQYF.

This chain uses TRBV4-2 with TRBJ2-1; D is unclear. Trimming removed 2 bases at V and 2 bases at J, with 19 bases between. This CDR3 spans 18 amino acids. Germline CDR1 is LGHNA and CDR2 is YNFKEQ. The CDR3 bases are TGTGCCAGCAGCCAAAGTCCATTGAAGGAGCGAGCCTACAATGAGCAGTTCTTC. Protein sequence: CASSQSPLKERAYNEQFF.

The chain employs TRBV28 and TRBJ2-1, with 8 bases aligning to TRBD1. The V gene end was trimmed by 5 bases and the J gene end by 6 bases; junction bases not matched to a gene: 12. The CDR3 consists of 16 residues. The V gene's germline CDR1 is MDHEN and CDR2 SYDVKM. The CDR3 DNA follows: TGTGCCAGCAGTCCGAAGGGGTGGGACAGGCGCAATGAGCAGTTCTTC. Translating gives CASSPKGWDRRNEQFF.

The chain has TRBV5-6 and TRBJ2-3, with 11 bases that match TRBD2. Per the germline V gene, CDR1 is SGHDT and CDR2 is YYEEEE. The V gene end was trimmed by 4 bases and the J gene end by 2 bases; junction bases not matched to a gene: 9. The CDR3 length is 17 residues. CDR3 region: CASSLISGLAVTDTQYF. In DNA form, the CDR3 reads TGTGCCAGCAGCCTGATTTCGGGACTAGCGGTCACAGATACGCAGTATTTT. The variable domain in full, completed from reference TRBV5-6 and TRBJ2-3, reads DAGVTQSPTHLIKTRGQQVTLRCSPKSGHDTVSWYQQALGQGPQFIFQYYEEEERQRGNFPDRFSGHQFPNYSSELNVNALLLGDSALYLCASSLISGLAVTDTQYFGPGTRLTVL.

The V and J genes are TRBV5-6 and TRBJ2-1, with TRBD2 matching 7 bases. This CDR3 is 15 amino acids long. Germline V lookup: CDR1 SGHDT, CDR2 YYEEEE. The ends lost 1 base at V and 9 bases at J; junction bases unmatched: 10. CDR3 bases: TGTGCCAGCAGCTTGACCGCCCGGGGGGAGATTGAGCAGTTCTTC. Translating it yields CASSLTARGEIEQFF.

V gene TRBV6-6 combines with J gene TRBJ2-7; no reliable D call. Trimming left V 0 bases short and J 6 bases short, with 6 bases between. Germline V gene lookup returns CDR1 MNHNY and CDR2 SVGAGI (reference sequence). The CDR3 spans 12 residues. The CDR3 DNA reads TGTGCCAGCAGTTACTCCCGCCTCGAGCAGTACTTC. Translating it yields CASSYSRLEQYF.